These 9 T cell receptor beta chains came from one sample sequenced in a study of blood T cell repertoires in COVID-19 (dated by TCRdb to the early 2020s). The protocol used for the library was the immunoSEQ multiplex PCR assay. TCRdb holds this immuneACCESS table with in-frame rearrangements only. Some clones are missing; in checked studies, unresolved V genes explain under half, and the rest has no known cause. The sample table shows hundreds of thousands of clones, and 88% are seen once. The ten largest make up 2% to 2.5% of the sample. Material for sequencing was PBMCs or T cells enriched from blood (not recorded which). These receptors came from a woman aged 55-69 years in a cohort exposed to, infected with or recovered from COVID-19 (not recorded which).

This clone appeared a single time. The chain employs TRBV11-3 and TRBJ2-1; possibly TRBD2 for D (5 bases). The germline gives CDR1 SGHNT, CDR2 YENEEA. This CDR3 is 14 amino acids long. V lost 5 bases and J 4 bases, leaving 12 bases between the germline ends. The CDR3 here is CASSTPTGYNEQFF. CDR3 nucleotides: TGTGCCAGCAGCACCCCTACGGGGTACAATGAGCAGTTCTTC.

The gene calls are TRBV28 and TRBJ1-4, with 7 bases fitting TRBD1. CDR3 size: 16 residues. The V segment lost 5 bases and the J segment 7 bases; nucleotides outside the gene matches: 13. Germline V gene data show CDR1 as MDHEN and CDR2 as SYDVKM. CDR3 loop: CASSPAPGQIGEKLFF. The CDR3 DNA is TGTGCCAGCAGTCCGGCCCCGGGACAGATCGGTGAAAAACTGTTTTTT.

This sequence joins TRBV4-1 and TRBJ1-1; 7 nucleotides line up with TRBD1. This CDR3 contains 13 residues. Germline V gives CDR1 MGHRA, CDR2 YSYEKL. V lost 6 bases to trimming and J lost 4 bases; unmatched junction nucleotides: 5. CDR3: CASSLTGITEAFF. Written as DNA, the CDR3 is TGCGCCAGCAGTCTGACAGGGATCACTGAAGCTTTCTTT.

V is TRBV15 and J is TRBJ2-5; TRBD2 agrees at 8 bases. Germline V gene data show CDR1 as LNHNV and CDR2 as YYDKDF (reference sequence). CDR3 length equals 16 residues. The ends lost 0 bases at V and 5 bases at J; junction bases unmatched: 8. The DNA of the CDR3 is TGTGCCACCAGCAGAGATAGCCCAGCGGGAGCGGAGACCCAGTACTTC. Translating it yields CATSRDSPAGAETQYF.

This sequence joins TRBV2 and TRBJ1-5; D unclear. The V gene lost 5 bases and the J gene lost 3 bases, with 2 bases spanning the gap. This CDR3 comprises 11 residues. Germline V gene sequence: CDR1 SNHLY, CDR2 FYNNEI. DNA for the CDR3: TGTGCCAGCAGTCTCAATCAGCCCCAGCATTTT. This codes for CASSLNQPQHF. The variable domain in full, completed from reference TRBV2 and TRBJ1-5, reads EPEVTQTPSHQVTQMGQEVILRCVPISNHLYFYWYRQILGQKVEFLVSFYNNEISEKSEIFDDQFSVERPDGSNFTLKIRSTKLEDSAMYFCASSLNQPQHFGDGTRLSIL.

This chain links TRBV18 with TRBJ2-2; 8 nucleotides align to TRBD2. V lost 6 bases and J lost 2; bases outside the gene matches: 5. CDR1 is KGHSH, CDR2 LQKENI, per germline. The CDR3 covers 15 residues. As DNA, the CDR3 is TGTGCCAGCTCGGTCGGACTAGCAAACACCGGGGAGCTGTTTTTT. The encoded protein is CASSVGLANTGELFF.

The V and J genes are TRBV6-6 and TRBJ1-1, with TRBD1 matching over 8 bases. The CDR3 contains 16 residues. Trimming cost V 0 bases and J 2 bases; bases outside gene matches: 5. CDR1 and CDR2 (germline): MNHNY, SVGAGI (reference sequence). The CDR3 bases are TGTGCCAGCAGTTACTCTTCCGGACAGGGCAACACTGAAGCTTTCTTT. It encodes CASSYSSGQGNTEAFF.

The V and J genes are TRBV27 and TRBJ2-7; 8 nucleotides match TRBD2. J lost 2 bases, V lost 3 bases, and 12 bases had no gene match. Germline CDR1 and CDR2: MNHEY and SMNVEV (reference sequence). CDR3 size: 17 residues. In DNA, the CDR3 is TGTGCCAGCAGTTTTGGCTTACCGGGACTAGTAACCTACGAGCAGTACTTC. Amino acid sequence: CASSFGLPGLVTYEQYF.

The V call is TRBV30, the J call TRBJ1-4; tentatively, D is TRBD1 (6 bases). V lost 1 base and J lost 3, with 9 bases in between. This CDR3 is built from 14 residues. Looked up from germline, CDR1 is GTSNPN and CDR2 is SVGIG (reference sequence). The CDR3 is CAWSGGQANEKLFF. CDR3 bases: TGTGCCTGGAGTGGGGGGCAGGCTAATGAAAAACTGTTTTTT.